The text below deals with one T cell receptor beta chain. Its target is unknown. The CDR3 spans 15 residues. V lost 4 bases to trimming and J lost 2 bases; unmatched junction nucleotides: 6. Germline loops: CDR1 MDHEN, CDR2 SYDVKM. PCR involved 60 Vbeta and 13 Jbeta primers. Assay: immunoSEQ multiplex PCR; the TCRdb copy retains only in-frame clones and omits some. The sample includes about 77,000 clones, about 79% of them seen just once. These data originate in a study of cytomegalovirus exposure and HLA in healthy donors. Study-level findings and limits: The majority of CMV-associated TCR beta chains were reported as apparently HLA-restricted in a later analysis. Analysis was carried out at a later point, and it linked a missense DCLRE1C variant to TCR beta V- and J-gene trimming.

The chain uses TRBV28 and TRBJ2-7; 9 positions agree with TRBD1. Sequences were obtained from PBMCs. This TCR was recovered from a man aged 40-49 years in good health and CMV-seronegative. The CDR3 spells CASSSPGTGTYEQYF. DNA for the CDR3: TGTGCCAGCAGTTCCCCCGGGACAGGGACCTACGAGCAGTACTTC.